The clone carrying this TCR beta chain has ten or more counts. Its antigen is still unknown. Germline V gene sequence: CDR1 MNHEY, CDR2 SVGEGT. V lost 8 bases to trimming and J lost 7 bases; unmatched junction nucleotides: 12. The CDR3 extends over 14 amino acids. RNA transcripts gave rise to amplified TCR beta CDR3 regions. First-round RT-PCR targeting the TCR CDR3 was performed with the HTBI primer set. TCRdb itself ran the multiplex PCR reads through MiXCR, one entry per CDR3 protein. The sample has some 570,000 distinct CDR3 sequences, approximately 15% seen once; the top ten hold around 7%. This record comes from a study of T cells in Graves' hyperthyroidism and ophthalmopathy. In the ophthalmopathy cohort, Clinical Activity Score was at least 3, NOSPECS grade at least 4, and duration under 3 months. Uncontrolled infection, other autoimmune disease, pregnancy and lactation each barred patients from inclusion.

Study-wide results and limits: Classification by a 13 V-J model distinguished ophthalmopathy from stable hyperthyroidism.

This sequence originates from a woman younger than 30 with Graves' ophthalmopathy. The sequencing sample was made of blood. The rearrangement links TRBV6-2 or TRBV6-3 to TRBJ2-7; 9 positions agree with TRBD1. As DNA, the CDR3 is TGTGCCAGCTCCAAGGACAGGGGTAGTGTGGAGCAGTACTTC. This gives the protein CASSKDRGSVEQYF.